The 25 T cell receptor beta chains listed next were all sequenced from one sample in a study of blood T cells in healthy people across ages (dated by TCRdb to between 2015 and 2017). Library construction relied on 5' RACE. TCRdb names Illumina HiSeq 2500 as the instrument used. The second PCR ran for about 7 to 11 cycles and used a J-beta primer mix along with a sample-barcoded 5' primer. TCRdb handled the public reads itself, with Q25 trimming in fastp and clone calling in MiXCR, and kept productive beta chains. Each record represents a unique CDR3 protein, reported with the most common genes and DNA among its rows. This sample has more than 800,000 distinct CDR3 sequences in its table, and 25% to 30% of those were observed once. The ten largest account for around a sixth of the sample. The sequenced sample consisted of blood. The receptors originated from an elderly woman in good health.

The chain combines TRBV20-1 with TRBJ1-3; 7 bases align to TRBD1. This CDR3 contains 13 residues. The germline V gene has CDR1 DFQATT and CDR2 SNEGSKA (reference sequence). V shed 5 bases, J shed 4 bases, and the junction held 5 bases outside the gene matches. The CDR3 DNA follows: TGCAGTGCTCTTGACAGGGCCGGAAACACCATATATTTT. It specifies CSALDRAGNTIYF.

As to this clonotype: A single base separates this from a much larger clone, so it may be a read error. The chain is built from TRBV6-1 and TRBJ2-1, with D perhaps TRBD1 (7 bases). The germline V gene has CDR1 MNHNS and CDR2 SASEGT. CDR3 length: 14 amino acids. The CDR3 coding sequence is TGTACCAGCAGGGGGGACGGAAGTTACAATGAGCAGTTCTTC. This gives the protein CTSRGDGSYNEQFF.

The J gene is TRBJ1-5, the V gene TRBV19; D is unresolved. V lost 4 bases and J 7 bases, leaving 11 bases between the germline ends. The CDR3 extends over 13 amino acids. The germline gives CDR1 LNHDA, CDR2 SQIVND (reference sequence). Written as DNA, the CDR3 is TGTGCCAGTAGTACCGCCGTGGGGCAGCCCCAGCATTTT. It specifies CASSTAVGQPQHF.

This clonotype was detected only a few times. A clone one base away is much larger, so this may be a read error. This rearrangement joins TRBV12-3 or TRBV12-4 to TRBJ2-7, with D possibly matching TRBD1 (6 bases). The CDR3 runs to 12 residues. Trimming removed 9 bases at V and 7 bases at J, with 16 bases between. The chain's CDR3 is CASRTDYNEQYF. The CDR3 DNA reads as TGTGCCAGTAGGACAGACTACAATGAGCAGTACTTC.

This rearrangement joins TRBV5-5 to TRBJ1-1, with a weak D call TRBD1 (5 bases). Trimming stripped 7 bases from V and 6 bases from J, with 19 bases between. The germline V gene encodes CDR1 SGHKS and CDR2 YYEKEE (reference sequence). CDR3 length: 14 residues. The CDR3 DNA reads TGTGCCAGCTTGGGACCTTTCTTCGGAGCTGAAGCTTTCTTT. It encodes CASLGPFFGAEAFF.

In this sample, this clonotype turned up many times. The chain recombines TRBV12-3 or TRBV12-4 with TRBJ2-7, with a possible D match to TRBD2 (6 bases). V lost 7 bases and J lost 3, with 16 bases in between. CDR3 length: 14 amino acids. CDR3 nucleotide sequence: TGTGCCAGCACCTCGGGACTCCAACTCTACGAGCAGTACTTC. Translated: CASTSGLQLYEQYF.

The table lists this clonotype with many counts. The chain recombines TRBV5-1 with TRBJ2-1; D not certain. The CDR3 totals 14 residues. Trimming cost V 0 bases and J 6 bases, with 10 bases left between them. Germline CDR1 is SGHRS and CDR2 is YFSETQ. The CDR3 DNA reads as TGCGCCAGCAGCTTGGTACAGAAAGCCAATGAGCAGTTCTTC. It translates to CASSLVQKANEQFF.

The genes are TRBV5-6 and TRBJ2-5, with D unresolved. Trimming removed 4 bases from V and 5 bases from J, with 18 bases in between. The CDR3 extends over 15 amino acids. Germline values: CDR1 SGHDT, CDR2 YYEEEE. CDR3: CASSPSGPSVETQYF. The DNA for the CDR3 is TGTGCCAGCAGCCCGAGTGGGCCATCGGTGGAGACCCAGTACTTC.

This clonotype was counted ten times or more. The V gene is TRBV6-2 or TRBV6-3, the J gene TRBJ2-5, with D possibly TRBD2 on 5 matching bases. Trimming removed 0 bases from V and 5 bases from J, with 13 bases in between. The CDR3 runs to 15 residues. Germline CDR1 and CDR2: MNHEY and SVGEGT. CDR3 DNA: TGTGCCAGCAGTTACTCGATGTCTAGCAGTGAGACCCAGTACTTC. As protein: CASSYSMSSSETQYF.

There are many counts of this clonotype. The V call is TRBV19, the J call TRBJ2-7; tentatively, D is TRBD2 (8 bases). V gave up 8 bases and J gave up 3 bases, with 17 bases separating them. In germline, CDR1 is LNHDA, CDR2 SQIVND (reference sequence). The CDR3 sequence is 14 residues long. CDR3 sequence reads: CASSRQGLDYEQYF. CDR3 DNA: TGTGCCAGTTCCCGACAGGGACTAGACTACGAGCAGTACTTC.

The chain employs TRBV4-3 and TRBJ1-1, with unresolved D. Trimming cost V 1 base and J 2 bases, with 8 bases left between them. The germline gives CDR1 LGHNA, CDR2 YSLEER. The CDR3 spans 14 residues. CDR3 DNA sequence: TGCGCCAGCAGCCAAGTCTACGTCAACACTGAAGCTTTCTTT. Its protein is CASSQVYVNTEAFF.

The chain links TRBV20-1 to TRBJ1-1; D is possibly TRBD1 (6 bases). V lost 4 bases and J lost 0, with 15 bases in between. The germline gives CDR1 DFQATT, CDR2 SNEGSKA (reference sequence). CDR3 size: 15 residues. CDR3 in DNA: TGCAGTGCTATAAACAGGGTTCACATGAACACTGAAGCTTTCTTT. Translated: CSAINRVHMNTEAFF.

This clonotype was detected only a few times. CDR3 protein: CATSRDLHSGANVLTF. CDR3 sequence (DNA): TGTGCCACCAGCAGGGACCTTCACTCTGGGGCCAACGTCCTGACTTTC. The chain recombines TRBV15 with TRBJ2-6; D unresolved. The germline V and J ends were trimmed by 3 bases and 0 bases, with 9 bases remaining between them. The CDR3 has 16 amino acids. Germline lookup yields CDR1 LNHNV and CDR2 YYDKDF (reference sequence).

As regards this clonotype: It may be a read error: a sequence one base away is much more abundant. The rearrangement links TRBV6-2 or TRBV6-3 to TRBJ2-4; no clear D. Germline CDR1 MNHEY, CDR2 SVGEGT. The CDR3 totals 11 residues. The CDR3 loop is CATGPIGIQDF. CDR3 DNA: TGTGCCACCGGACCCATTGGCATTCAGGACTTC.

Notes on this clonotype: A much larger clone differs from this one at a single base, so this may be a read error. V usage is TRBV6-1 and J usage is TRBJ2-1, with TRBD1 identical over 8 bases. V lost 6 bases to trimming and J lost 12 bases; unmatched junction nucleotides: 13. The CDR3 is 14 residues long. Germline V CDR1 and CDR2: MNHNS, SASEGT. CDR3 in amino acids: CASRARTGQGGQFF. The CDR3 DNA reads as TGTGCCAGCAGGGCTAGGACAGGGCAAGGGGGGCAGTTCTTC.

The chain is built from TRBV7-9 and TRBJ2-6, with D maybe TRBD1 (6 bases). This CDR3 is built from 18 residues. V was clipped by 6 bases and J by 0 bases, with 18 bases between them. The germline V gene has CDR1 SEHNR and CDR2 FQNEAQ (reference sequence). The CDR3 sequence is CASRSLRDTNSGANVLTF. The CDR3 DNA is TGTGCCAGCAGATCCCTCCGGGACACCAACTCTGGGGCCAACGTCCTGACTTTC. Combining the CDR3 with reference TRBV7-9 and TRBJ2-6 gives the whole variable domain DTGVSQNPRHKITKRGQNVTFRCDPISEHNRLYWYRQTLGQGPEFLTYFQNEAQLEKSRLLSDRFSAERPKGSFSTLEIQRTEQGDSAMYLCASRSLRDTNSGANVLTFGAGSRLTVL.

The chain recombines TRBV11-2 with TRBJ1-1; D gene uncertain. The CDR3 sequence is 15 residues long. The V and J ends lost 1 base and 0 bases respectively, with 9 bases between them. The V gene's germline CDR1 is SGHAT and CDR2 FQNNGV. As DNA, the CDR3 is TGTGCCAGCAGCTTAGCCCTGGTCATGAACACTGAAGCTTTCTTT. Its protein product is CASSLALVMNTEAFF.

The gene calls are TRBV4-2 and TRBJ1-1; D is undetermined. The ends were cut back, 0 bases at V and 1 base at J, with 6 bases in the middle. This CDR3 region has 14 residues. Germline CDR1 is LGHNA and CDR2 is YNFKEQ. The CDR3 spells CASSQETSNTEAFF. CDR3 sequence (DNA): TGTGCCAGCAGCCAAGAAACGTCGAACACTGAAGCTTTCTTT.

This clonotype appeared many times. This sequence joins TRBV24-1 and TRBJ2-3; D call uncertain. V was trimmed by 5 bases and J by 0 bases, leaving 11 bases between them. Per the germline V gene, CDR1 is KGHDR and CDR2 is SFDVKD. The CDR3 is 15 amino acids. The DNA of the CDR3 is TGTGCCACCAGTGGGCCCCTCATGAGCACAGATACGCAGTATTTT. Its translation is CATSGPLMSTDTQYF.

Of note for this clonotype: This may be a read error: a much more frequent sequence differs by one nucleotide. The chain recombines TRBV21-1 with TRBJ1-2; the D call TRBD1 from the table was never checked on the DNA. TRBV21-1 is shown as a pseudogene. The CDR3 spans 13 residues. The CDR3 nucleotides are TGTGCCAGCAGCCCGCTCGACAGGGATGACTACACCTTC. Protein sequence: CASSPLDRDDYTF.

This clonotype was found many times. The chain recombines TRBV6-2 or TRBV6-3 with TRBJ2-7, with D tentatively TRBD1 (6 bases). CDR3 length equals 13 residues. Trimming pared 10 bases from V and 3 bases from J, leaving 16 bases between. Germline V CDR1 and CDR2: MNHEY, SVGEGT. The CDR3 reads CATADRRYYEQYF. CDR3 sequence (DNA): TGTGCCACCGCGGACAGACGATACTACGAGCAGTACTTC.

This clonotype was seen many times. The chain is built from TRBV10-2 and TRBJ2-5, with 7 bases matching TRBD1. Unmatched junction bases numbered 2, after V lost 3 bases and J lost 4 bases. The CDR3 spans 13 residues. The germline gives CDR1 WSHSY, CDR2 SAAADI. The CDR3, as DNA: TGCGCCAGCAGTGAACAGGGGCTAGAGACCCAGTACTTC. Its protein product is CASSEQGLETQYF.

The table lists this clonotype with a count of one. The chain couples TRBV7-2 to TRBJ2-7; D uncertain. The CDR3 is made up of 16 amino acids. Trimming cost V 2 bases and J 0 bases, with 14 bases left between them. Germline CDR1 is SGHTA and CDR2 is FQGNSA. This CDR3 is CASSLYPADFSYEQYF. CDR3 bases: TGTGCCAGCAGCTTATACCCAGCAGACTTCTCCTACGAGCAGTACTTC. The full variable domain, in which reference TRBV7-2 and TRBJ2-7 provide the parts outside the CDR3, is GAGVSQSPSNKVTEKGKDVELRCDPISGHTALYWYRQSLGQGLEFLIYFQGNSAPDKSGLPSDRFSAERTGGSVSTLTIQRTQQEDSAVYLCASSLYPADFSYEQYFGPGTRLTVT.

Notes on this clonotype: Since a much larger clone is just one base distant, this may be a read error. The CDR3 region has the DNA TGTGCCAGCAGTGAACGGGGGACACGGACATACAATGAGCAGTACTTC. This codes for CASSERGTRTYNEQYF. This sequence joins TRBV2 and TRBJ2-1; D is possibly TRBD1 or TRBD2 (6 bases each). Near its end, the DNA agrees better with TRBJ2-7, so the J call may be wrong. The CDR3 is made up of 16 amino acids. Germline V gene data show CDR1 as SNHLY and CDR2 as FYNNEI.

In the case of this clonotype: With a much larger clone just one base away, this may be a read error. The CDR3 DNA follows: TGCGCCAGCAGCCGCCGAATAGTTCGCGGGGCGAGAGATGCGCAGTATTTT. This encodes CASSRRIVRGARDAQYF. V is TRBV5-1 and J is TRBJ2-3, with D maybe TRBD2 (6 bases). CDR1 is SGHRS, CDR2 YFSETQ, per germline. This CDR3 is 17 amino acids long.